This TCR beta chain is drawn from a study of beta chain features in type 1 diabetes. Turning to the study itself: Investigators examined approximately 110,000,000 sorted cells across all samples. Study outcomes and limitations: Patients with type 1 diabetes showed fewer VDJ junction insertions and more deletions. Shorter templates might be favored by PCR, and equally so in patients and in controls. All four CD4+ subsets from Type 1 diabetes patients carried moderately but significantly shorter TCRB CDR3s.

Sequencing targeted expressed TCRB transcripts, as all isolated RNA had been reverse transcribed. About 3.6 million reads was the average for naive, central memory and regulatory T cell samples. TCRdb keeps only in-frame clones here, not all; method: immunoSEQ multiplex PCR. The sample holds 100,000 to 150,000 clones; 15% to 20% are singletons and the top ten take about 2.4%. From germline, CDR1 is SGHTA and CDR2 FQGNSA. The CDR3 totals 15 residues. Between the trimmed V and J ends, which lost 5 bases and 10 bases, there was a span of 18 bases. In the case of this clone: The antigen remains unidentified.

J is TRBJ1-6 and V is TRBV7-2, with D hard to call. Source material: central memory CD4+ T cells from blood. The receptor was isolated from a man younger than 35 with type 1 diabetes. CDR3 nucleotide sequence: TGTGCCAGCAGCACGACCGGGCCCCCGGGATCACCCCTCCACTTT. Translated, it gives CASSTTGPPGSPLHF.